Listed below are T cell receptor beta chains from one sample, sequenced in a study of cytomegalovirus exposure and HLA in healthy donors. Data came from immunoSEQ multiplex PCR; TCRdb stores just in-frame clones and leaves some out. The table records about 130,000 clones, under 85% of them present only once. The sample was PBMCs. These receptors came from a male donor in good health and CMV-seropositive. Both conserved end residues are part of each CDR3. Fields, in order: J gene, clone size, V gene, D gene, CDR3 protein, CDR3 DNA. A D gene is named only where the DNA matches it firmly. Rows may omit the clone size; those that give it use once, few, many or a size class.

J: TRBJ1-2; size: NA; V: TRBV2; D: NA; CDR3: CARRRQNRLTNYGYTF; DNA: TGTGCCAGAAGACGACAGAACCGCCTAACTAACTATGGCTACACCTTC
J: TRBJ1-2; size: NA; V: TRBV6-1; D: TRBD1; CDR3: CASRTGGGYGYTF; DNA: TGTGCCAGCAGGACAGGGGGAGGATATGGCTACACCTTC
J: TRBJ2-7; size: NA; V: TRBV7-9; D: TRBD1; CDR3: CSSSLGQGRSYEQYF; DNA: TGTTCCAGCAGCCTTGGACAGGGGAGGTCCTACGAGCAGTACTTC
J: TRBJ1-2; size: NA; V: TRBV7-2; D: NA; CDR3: CASSGPRSQYGYTF; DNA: TGTGCCAGCAGCGGTCCTCGGAGCCAGTATGGCTACACCTTC
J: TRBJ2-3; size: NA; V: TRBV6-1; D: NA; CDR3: CASSLQISTDTQYF; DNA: TGTGCCAGCAGTCTTCAGATAAGCACAGATACGCAGTATTTT
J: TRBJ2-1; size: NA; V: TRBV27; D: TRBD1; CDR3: CASSALRGLGEQFF; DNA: TGTGCCAGCAGCGCTCTAAGGGGGCTCGGTGAGCAGTTCTTC
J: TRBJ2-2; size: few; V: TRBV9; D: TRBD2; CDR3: CASSVALAGGVNTGELFF; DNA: TGTGCCAGCAGCGTAGCACTAGCGGGGGGTGTGAACACCGGGGAGCTGTTTTTT
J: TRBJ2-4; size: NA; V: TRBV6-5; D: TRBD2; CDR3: CASTNGRGNIQYF; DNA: TGTGCCAGCACCAACGGGAGGGGCAACATTCAGTACTTC
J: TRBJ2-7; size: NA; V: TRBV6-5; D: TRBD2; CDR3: CASSFNGRFSYEQYF; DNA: TGTGCCAGCAGTTTTAACGGGAGGTTTTCCTACGAGCAGTACTTC
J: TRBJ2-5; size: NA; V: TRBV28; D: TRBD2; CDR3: CASSLARAGGETQYF; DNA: TGTGCCAGCAGTTTAGCACGAGCGGGAGGGGAGACCCAGTACTTC
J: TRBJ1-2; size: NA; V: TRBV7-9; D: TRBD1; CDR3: CASSPPGTATNYGYTF; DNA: TGTGCCAGCAGCCCGCCCGGGACAGCGACTAACTATGGCTACACCTTC
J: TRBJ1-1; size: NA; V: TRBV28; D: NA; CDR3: CASRGAGTLNTEAFF; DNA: TGTGCCAGCAGAGGGGCCGGGACACTTAACACTGAAGCTTTCTTT
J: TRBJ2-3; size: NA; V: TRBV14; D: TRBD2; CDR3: CASSSRLALSTDTQYF; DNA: TGTGCCAGCAGCAGTCGACTAGCGCTGAGCACAGATACGCAGTATTTT
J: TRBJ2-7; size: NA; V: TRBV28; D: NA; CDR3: CAAADSYEQYF; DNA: TGTGCGGCGGCAGACTCCTACGAGCAGTACTTC
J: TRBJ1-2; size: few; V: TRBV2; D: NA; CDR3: CASSGGAFGYTF; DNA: TGTGCCAGCAGTGGCGGAGCTTTCGGCTACACCTTC
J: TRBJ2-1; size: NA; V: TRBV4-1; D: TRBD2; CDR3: CASSHTWTSGRTYNEQFF; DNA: TGCGCCAGCAGCCACACCTGGACTAGCGGGAGGACCTACAATGAGCAGTTCTTC
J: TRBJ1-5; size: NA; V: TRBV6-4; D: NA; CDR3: CASRQIPHQPQHF; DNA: TGTGCCAGCAGACAGATCCCTCATCAGCCCCAGCATTTT
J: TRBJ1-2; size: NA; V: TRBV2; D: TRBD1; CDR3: CASRQLRDREAYGYTF; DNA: TGTGCCAGCAGGCAACTTCGGGACAGGGAGGCCTATGGCTACACCTTC
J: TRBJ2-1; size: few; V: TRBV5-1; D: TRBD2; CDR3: CASSLGGSGGNEQFF; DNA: TGCGCCAGCAGCTTGGGGGGTAGCGGGGGGAATGAGCAGTTCTTC